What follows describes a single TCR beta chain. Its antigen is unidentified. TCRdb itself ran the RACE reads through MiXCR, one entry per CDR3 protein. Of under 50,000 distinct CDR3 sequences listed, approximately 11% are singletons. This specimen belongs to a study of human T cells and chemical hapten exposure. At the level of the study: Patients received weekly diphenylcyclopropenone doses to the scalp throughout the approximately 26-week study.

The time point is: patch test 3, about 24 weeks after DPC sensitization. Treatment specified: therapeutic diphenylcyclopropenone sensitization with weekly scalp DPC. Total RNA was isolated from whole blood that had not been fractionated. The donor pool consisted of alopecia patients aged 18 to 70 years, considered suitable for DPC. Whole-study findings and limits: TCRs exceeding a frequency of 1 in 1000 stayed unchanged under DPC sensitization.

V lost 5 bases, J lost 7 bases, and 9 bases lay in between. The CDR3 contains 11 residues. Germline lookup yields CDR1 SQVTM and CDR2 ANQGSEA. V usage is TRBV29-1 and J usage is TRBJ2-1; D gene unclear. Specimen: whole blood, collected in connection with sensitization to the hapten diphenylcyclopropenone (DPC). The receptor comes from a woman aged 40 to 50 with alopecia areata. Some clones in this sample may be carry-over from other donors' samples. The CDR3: CSVYAVNEQFF. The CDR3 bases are TGCAGCGTTTATGCAGTAAATGAGCAGTTCTTC.